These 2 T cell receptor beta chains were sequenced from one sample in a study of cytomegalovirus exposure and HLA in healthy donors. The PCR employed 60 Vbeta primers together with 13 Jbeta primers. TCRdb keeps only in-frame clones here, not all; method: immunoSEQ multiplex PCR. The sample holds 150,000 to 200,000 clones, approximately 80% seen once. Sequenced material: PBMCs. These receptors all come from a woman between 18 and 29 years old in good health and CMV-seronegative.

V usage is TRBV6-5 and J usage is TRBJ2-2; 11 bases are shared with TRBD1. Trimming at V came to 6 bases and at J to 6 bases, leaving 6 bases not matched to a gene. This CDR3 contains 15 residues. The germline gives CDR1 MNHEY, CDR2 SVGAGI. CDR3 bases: TGTGCCAGCAGCCCCCCGGGACAGGGGGCCGGGGAGCTGTTTTTT. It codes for CASSPPGQGAGELFF.

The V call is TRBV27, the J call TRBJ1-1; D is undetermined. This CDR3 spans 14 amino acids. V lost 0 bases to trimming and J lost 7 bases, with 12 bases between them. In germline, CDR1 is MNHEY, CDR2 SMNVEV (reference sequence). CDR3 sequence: CASSLSSLPNEAFF. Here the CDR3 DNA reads TGTGCCAGCAGTTTATCGAGTCTCCCGAATGAAGCTTTCTTT.